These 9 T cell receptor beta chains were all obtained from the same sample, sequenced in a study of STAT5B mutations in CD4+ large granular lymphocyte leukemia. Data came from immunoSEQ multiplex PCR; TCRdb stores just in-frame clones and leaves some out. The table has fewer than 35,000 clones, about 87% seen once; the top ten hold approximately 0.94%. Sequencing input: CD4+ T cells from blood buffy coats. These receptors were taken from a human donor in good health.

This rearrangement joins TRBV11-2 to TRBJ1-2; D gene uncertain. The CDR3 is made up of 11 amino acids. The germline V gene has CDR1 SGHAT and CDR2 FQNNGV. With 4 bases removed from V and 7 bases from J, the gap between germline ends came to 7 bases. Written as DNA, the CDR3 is TGTGCCAGCAGCTCTGGTGGTGGCTACACCTTC. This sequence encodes CASSSGGGYTF.

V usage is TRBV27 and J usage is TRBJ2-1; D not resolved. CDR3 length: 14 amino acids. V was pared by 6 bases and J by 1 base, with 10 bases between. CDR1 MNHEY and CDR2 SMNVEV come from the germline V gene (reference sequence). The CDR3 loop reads CASSPMNSYNEQFF. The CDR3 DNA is TGTGCCAGCAGCCCAATGAATTCCTACAATGAGCAGTTCTTC.

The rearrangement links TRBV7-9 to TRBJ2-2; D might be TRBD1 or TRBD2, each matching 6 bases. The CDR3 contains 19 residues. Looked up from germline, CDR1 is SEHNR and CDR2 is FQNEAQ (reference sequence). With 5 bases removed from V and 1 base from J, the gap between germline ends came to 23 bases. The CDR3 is CASSEGSLRGPLNTGELFF. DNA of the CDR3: TGTGCCAGCAGCGAAGGGTCGTTACGGGGGCCGCTGAACACCGGGGAGCTGTTTTTT. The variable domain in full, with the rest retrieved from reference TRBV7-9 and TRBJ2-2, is DTGVSQNPRHKITKRGQNVTFRCDPISEHNRLYWYRQTLGQGPEFLTYFQNEAQLEKSRLLSDRFSAERPKGSFSTLEIQRTEQGDSAMYLCASSEGSLRGPLNTGELFFGEGSRLTVL.

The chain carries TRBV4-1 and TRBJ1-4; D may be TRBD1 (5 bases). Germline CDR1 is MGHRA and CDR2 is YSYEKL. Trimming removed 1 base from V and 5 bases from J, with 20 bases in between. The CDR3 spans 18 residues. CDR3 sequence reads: CASSQARGGSRVNEKLFF. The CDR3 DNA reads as TGCGCCAGCAGCCAAGCAAGGGGAGGAAGCCGGGTGAATGAAAAACTGTTTTTT.

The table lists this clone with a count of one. The CDR3 DNA follows: TGTGCCAGCAGCTCCAGGGAGAAGGGTGAAAAACTGTTTTTT. Its translation is CASSSREKGEKLFF. The chain couples TRBV7-9 to TRBJ1-4; a weak D match, TRBD1 (5 bases). Germline-derived CDR1 and CDR2 are SEHNR and FQNEAQ (reference sequence). This CDR3 contains 14 residues. Trimming cost V 4 bases and J 7 bases, with 13 bases left between them. The complete variable domain, with remaining parts taken from reference TRBV7-9 and TRBJ1-4, reads DTGVSQNPRHKITKRGQNVTFRCDPISEHNRLYWYRQTLGQGPEFLTYFQNEAQLEKSRLLSDRFSAERPKGSFSTLEIQRTEQGDSAMYLCASSSREKGEKLFFGSGTQLSVL.

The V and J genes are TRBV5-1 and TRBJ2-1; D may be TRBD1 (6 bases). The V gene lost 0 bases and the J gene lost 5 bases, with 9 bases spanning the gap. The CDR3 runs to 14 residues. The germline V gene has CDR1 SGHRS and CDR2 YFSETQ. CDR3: CASSLGTANNEQFF. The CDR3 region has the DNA TGCGCCAGCAGCTTGGGGACAGCTAACAATGAGCAGTTCTTC.

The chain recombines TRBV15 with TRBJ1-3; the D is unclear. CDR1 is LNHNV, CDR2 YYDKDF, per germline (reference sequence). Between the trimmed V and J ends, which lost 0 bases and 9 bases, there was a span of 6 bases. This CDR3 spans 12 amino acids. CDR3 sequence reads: CATSRDQSTIYF. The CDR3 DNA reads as TGTGCCACCAGCAGAGATCAAAGCACCATATATTTT.

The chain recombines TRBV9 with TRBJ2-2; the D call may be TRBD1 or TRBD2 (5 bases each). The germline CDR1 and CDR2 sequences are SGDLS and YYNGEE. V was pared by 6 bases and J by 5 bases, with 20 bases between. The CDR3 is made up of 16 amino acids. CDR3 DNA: TGTGCCAGCACCCCAACCGGGACCCCGAGTACCGGGGAGCTGTTTTTT. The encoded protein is CASTPTGTPSTGELFF.

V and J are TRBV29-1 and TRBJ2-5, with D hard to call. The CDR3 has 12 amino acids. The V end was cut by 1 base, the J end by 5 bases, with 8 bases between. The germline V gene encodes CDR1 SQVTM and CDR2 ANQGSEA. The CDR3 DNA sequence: TGCAGCGTTGAAGGGGCTGGGGAGACCCAGTACTTC. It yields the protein CSVEGAGETQYF.